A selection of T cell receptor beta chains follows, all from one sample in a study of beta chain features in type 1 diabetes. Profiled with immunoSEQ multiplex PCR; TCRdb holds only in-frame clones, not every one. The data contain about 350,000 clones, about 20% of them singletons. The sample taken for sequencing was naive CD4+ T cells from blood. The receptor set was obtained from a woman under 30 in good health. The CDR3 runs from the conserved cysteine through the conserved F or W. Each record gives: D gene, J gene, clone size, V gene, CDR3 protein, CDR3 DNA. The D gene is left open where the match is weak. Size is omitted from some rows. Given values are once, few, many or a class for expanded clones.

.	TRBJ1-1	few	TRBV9	CASIVNRRDEAFF	TGTGCCAGCATCGTCAACCGGAGGGATGAAGCTTTCTTT
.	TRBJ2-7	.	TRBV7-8	CASSLEGARLTYEQYF	TGTGCCAGCAGCTTAGAAGGGGCCAGGTTAACCTACGAGCAGTACTTC
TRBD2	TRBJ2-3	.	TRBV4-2	CASLGTSGDGGTQYF	TGTGCCAGTCTAGGGACTAGCGGGGATGGCGGTACGCAGTATTTT
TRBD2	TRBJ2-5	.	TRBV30	CAWRGGPGETQYF	TGTGCCTGGCGCGGGGGGCCCGGAGAGACCCAGTACTTC
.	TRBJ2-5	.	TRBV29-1	CSVVRGGGETQYF	TGCAGCGTTGTGCGGGGAGGGGGAGAGACCCAGTACTTC
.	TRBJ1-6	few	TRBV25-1	CASSERSSYNSPLHF	TGTGCCAGCAGTGAGAGGAGCTCCTATAATTCACCCCTCCACTTT
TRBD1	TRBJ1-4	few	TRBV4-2	CASSQDLRQGEKLFF	TGTGCCAGCAGCCAAGACCTTCGACAGGGAGAAAAACTGTTTTTT
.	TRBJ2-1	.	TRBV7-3	CASSLGGGSYNEQFF	TGTGCCAGCAGCTTGGGGGGAGGCTCCTACAATGAGCAGTTCTTC
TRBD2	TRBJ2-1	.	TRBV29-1	CSVGSGVEQFF	TGCAGCGTTGGGAGCGGGGTTGAGCAGTTCTTC
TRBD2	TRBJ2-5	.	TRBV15	CATSRSQGIAGGETQYF	TGTGCCACCAGCAGATCCCAAGGGATAGCGGGGGGAGAGACCCAGTACTTC
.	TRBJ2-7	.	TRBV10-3	CAISDYNSKQYF	TGTGCCATCAGTGATTATAACTCCAAGCAGTACTTC
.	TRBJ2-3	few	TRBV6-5	CASSYIDTQYF	TGTGCCAGCAGTTATATAGATACGCAGTATTTT
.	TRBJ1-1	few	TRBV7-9	CASSSRPTEAFF	TGTGCCAGCAGCTCCAGGCCCACTGAAGCTTTCTTT
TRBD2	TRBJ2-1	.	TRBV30	CAWMLLITSGRGAYNEQFF	TGTGCCTGGATGCTCTTGATCACTAGCGGGAGGGGCGCCTACAATGAGCAGTTCTTC
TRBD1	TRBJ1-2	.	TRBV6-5	CASSRQGYGYTF	TGTGCCAGCAGTAGACAGGGGTATGGCTACACCTTC
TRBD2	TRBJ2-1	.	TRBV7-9	CASSPSWERGSHEQFF	TGTGCCAGCAGCCCCTCCTGGGAGCGGGGTTCCCATGAGCAGTTCTTC
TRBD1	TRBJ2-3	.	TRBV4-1	CASSQDAAGTGSDTQYF	TGCGCCAGCAGCCAAGATGCCGCCGGGACAGGGTCAGATACGCAGTATTTT
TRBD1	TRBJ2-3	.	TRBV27	CASRSGQYTDTQYF	TGTGCCAGCAGATCGGGACAGTACACAGATACGCAGTATTTT
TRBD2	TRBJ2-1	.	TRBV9	CASSVELAGGNEQFF	TGTGCCAGCAGCGTAGAACTAGCGGGGGGCAATGAGCAGTTCTTC
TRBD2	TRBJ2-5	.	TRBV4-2	CASSQTSGGQETQYF	TGTGCCAGCAGCCAGACTAGCGGGGGGCAAGAGACCCAGTACTTC
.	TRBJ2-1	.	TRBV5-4	CASSLVGNPPFF	TGTGCCAGCAGCTTGGTCGGGAATCCCCCGTTCTTC
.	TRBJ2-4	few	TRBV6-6	CASTPKDSTQNIQYF	TGTGCCAGCACCCCTAAGGACAGTACCCAAAACATTCAGTACTTC